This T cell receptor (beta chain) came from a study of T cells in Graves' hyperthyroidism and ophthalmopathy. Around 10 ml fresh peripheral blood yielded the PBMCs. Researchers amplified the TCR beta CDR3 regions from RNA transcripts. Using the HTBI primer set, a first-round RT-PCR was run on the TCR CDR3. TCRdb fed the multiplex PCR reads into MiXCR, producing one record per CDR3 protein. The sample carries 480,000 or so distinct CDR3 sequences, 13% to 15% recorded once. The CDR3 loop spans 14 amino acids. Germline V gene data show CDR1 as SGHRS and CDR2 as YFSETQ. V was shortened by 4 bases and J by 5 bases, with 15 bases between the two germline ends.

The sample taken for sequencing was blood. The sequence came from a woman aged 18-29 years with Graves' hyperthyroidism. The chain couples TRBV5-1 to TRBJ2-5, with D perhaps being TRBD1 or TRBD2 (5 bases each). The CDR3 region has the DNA TGCGCCAGCAGCGTCCGGGACGAGGGGGAGACCCAGTACTTC. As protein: CASSVRDEGETQYF.